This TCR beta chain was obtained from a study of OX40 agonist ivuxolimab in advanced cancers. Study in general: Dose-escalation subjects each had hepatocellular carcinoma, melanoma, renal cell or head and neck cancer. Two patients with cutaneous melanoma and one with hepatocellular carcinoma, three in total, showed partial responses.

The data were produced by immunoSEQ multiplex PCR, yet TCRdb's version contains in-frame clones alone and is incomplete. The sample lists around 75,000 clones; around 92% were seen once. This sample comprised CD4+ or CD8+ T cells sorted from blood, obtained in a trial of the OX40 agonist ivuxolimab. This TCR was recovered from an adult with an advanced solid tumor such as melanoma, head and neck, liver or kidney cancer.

The CDR3 sequence is CASQKSTDTQYF. CDR3 coding DNA: TGTGCTAGTCAGAAGAGTACAGATACGCAGTATTTT. The V gene is TRBV12-5, the J gene TRBJ2-3, with D unclear. Germline CDR1 LGHNT, CDR2 FRNRAP. This CDR3 comprises 12 residues. V dropped 8 bases and J dropped 3 bases, with 9 bases sitting between them.